This T cell receptor (beta chain) was captured in a study of CXCR3-negative and CXCR3-positive naive CD8 T cells. Findings of the study overall: More hydrophobic TRB CDR3s occurred in CXCR3-positive than in CXCR3-negative naive cells. Researchers reported similar TRBV-TRBJ usage in naive CXCR3-negative and CXCR3-positive cells, though memory differed. Sequencing showed both naive subsets with comparably high diversity, and memory CD8+ cells much lower.

Note on this clonotype: The antigen is unknown.

TRB cDNA was prepared as libraries by UMI-labeled 5' RACE. TCRdb re-called the 5' RACE reads; every CDR3 protein appears as one record, without DNA. In all, the sample yields more than 100,000 distinct CDR3 sequences. In germline, CDR1 is DFQATT, CDR2 SNEGSKA (reference sequence). The CDR3 is 17 amino acids. Sequencing was done on a sample of naive CXCR3+ CD8+ T cells from blood. Subset here: CD45RO-CCR7+CD27+CD95- naive CD8+ T cells expressing CXCR3 (TNR3+). The TCR originated in a human donor in good health. Some clones in this sample may be carry-over from other donors' samples. V usage is TRBV20-1 and J usage is TRBJ2-1; TCRdb's D call of TRBD2 is untestable without DNA. CDR3 amino acids: CSASLAAGGQLKDEQFF.